One and the same sample provided the 5 T cell receptor beta chains below, sequenced in a study of blood T cell repertoires in COVID-19 (dated by TCRdb to 2018 to 2020). Libraries were prepared through the immunoSEQ multiplex PCR assay. TCRdb carries this immuneACCESS record with in-frame sequences only. Its versions omit some clonotypes, under half of them owing to an unresolved V gene in the studies checked, with the rest unexplained. In all, the sample holds some 110,000 clones, and about 82% of those were seen once. 16% of the sample goes to the ten largest clones. Sequenced sample: peripheral blood. The source is a man aged 60-69 years with active or convalescent COVID-19.

This rearrangement joins TRBV4-2 to TRBJ2-1, with a tentative D call TRBD2 (5 bases). Trimming shortened V by 2 bases and J by 8 bases, and 25 bases separated the two germline ends. Germline V gene data show CDR1 as LGHNA and CDR2 as YNFKEQ. The CDR3 is 18 amino acids. CDR3 sequence: CASSQPTPRSGTIDEQFF. The CDR3 nucleotides are TGTGCCAGCAGCCAACCTACCCCTAGGTCGGGAACTATTGATGAGCAGTTCTTC.

The chain carries TRBV24-1 and TRBJ2-1, with 9 bases fitting TRBD2. The CDR3 has 17 residues. V gave up 1 base and J gave up 4 bases; unmatched junction bases: 7. In germline, CDR1 is KGHDR, CDR2 SFDVKD. The CDR3 protein is CATSDFVPSGVYNEQFF. In DNA, the CDR3 is TGTGCCACCAGTGATTTTGTCCCTAGCGGGGTATACAATGAGCAGTTCTTC.

The gene calls are TRBV15 and TRBJ2-3; D gene ambiguous. Germline lookup yields CDR1 LNHNV and CDR2 YYDKDF (reference sequence). CDR3 size: 13 residues. V was clipped by 0 bases and J by 5 bases, with 6 bases between them. CDR3: CATSRDPGDTQYF. CDR3 nucleotide sequence: TGTGCCACCAGCAGAGATCCGGGAGATACGCAGTATTTT.

The chain combines TRBV25-1 with TRBJ2-3; tentatively, D is TRBD2 (6 bases). With 6 bases removed from V and 6 bases from J, the gap between germline ends came to 13 bases. CDR1 MGHDK and CDR2 SYGVNS come from the germline V gene. The CDR3 has 13 residues. CDR3 nucleotides: TGTGCCAGCAGGTGGGAAGGAGGGGATACGCAGTATTTT. This sequence encodes CASRWEGGDTQYF.

This rearrangement joins TRBV7-2 to TRBJ1-1, with D uncertain. CDR1 and CDR2 (germline): SGHTA, FQGNSA. V was pared by 4 bases and J by 0 bases, with 15 bases between. The CDR3 totals 16 residues. CDR3 in amino acids: CASSWAGLYMNTEAFF. In DNA, the CDR3 is TGTGCCAGCAGCTGGGCAGGCCTATATATGAACACTGAAGCTTTCTTT.